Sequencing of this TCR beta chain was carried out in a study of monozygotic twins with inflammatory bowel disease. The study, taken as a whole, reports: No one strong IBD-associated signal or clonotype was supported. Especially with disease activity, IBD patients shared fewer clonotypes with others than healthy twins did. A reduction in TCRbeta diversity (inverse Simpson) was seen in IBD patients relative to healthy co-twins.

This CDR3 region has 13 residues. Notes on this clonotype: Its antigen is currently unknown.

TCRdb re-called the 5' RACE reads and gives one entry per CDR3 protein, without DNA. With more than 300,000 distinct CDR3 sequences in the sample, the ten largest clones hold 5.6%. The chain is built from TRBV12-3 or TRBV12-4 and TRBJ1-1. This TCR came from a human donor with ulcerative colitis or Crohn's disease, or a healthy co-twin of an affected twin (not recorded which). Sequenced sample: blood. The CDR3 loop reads CASSNKMNTEAFF.